The rows below give T cell receptor beta chains drawn from one sample of a study of cytomegalovirus exposure and HLA in healthy donors. Repertoires were generated with immunoSEQ multiplex PCR, while TCRdb's copy carries only in-frame clones and drops some. The sample has some 98,000 clones, roughly nine tenths seen once. What was sequenced was PBMCs. The origin of the receptors is a woman aged 30 to 39 in good health and CMV-seronegative. The CDR3 runs from the conserved cysteine through the conserved F or W. Clone size is stated in some rows and not others, as once, few, many or a class when expanded.

cdr3_length j_call clone_size v_call cdr3_aa
12 TRBJ1-5 few TRBV29-1 CSVQLGNQPQHF
14 TRBJ2-2 once TRBV6-6 CASRLAANTGELFF
16 TRBJ2-7 NA TRBV13 CASSLGVGGPGYEQYF
17 TRBJ2-5 NA TRBV7-9 CASTPTRAGAVSETQYF
15 TRBJ1-1 once TRBV28 CASSLAVGGNTEAFF
14 TRBJ1-1 NA TRBV5-1 CASSLVWQNTEAFF
17 TRBJ1-6 NA TRBV7-8 CASSSPPGQGNRGPLHF
13 TRBJ1-2 NA TRBV10-2 CASSESGAIAYTF
14 TRBJ1-3 few TRBV19 CASTRTTSGNTIYF
14 TRBJ1-1 once TRBV18 CASSLGEGVTEAFF
13 TRBJ1-1 NA TRBV6-4 CASSPGGATVAFF
17 TRBJ2-3 NA TRBV28 CASSSSLALTRTDTQYF
19 TRBJ2-1 NA TRBV19 CASSIDGRWAGVLAMEQFF
14 TRBJ2-7 NA TRBV5-6 CASSLRRVDYEQYF
14 TRBJ2-7 NA TRBV7-6 CASSPQGSSDEQYF
18 TRBJ1-3 NA TRBV4-1 CASSRGGATAATGNTIYF
13 TRBJ2-7 NA TRBV29-1 CSVPGGATYEQYF
17 TRBJ2-1 NA TRBV19 CASSIPPQRGSYNEQFF
17 TRBJ1-1 NA TRBV11-3 CASSPPLGGGLNTEAFF
14 TRBJ1-2 NA TRBV27 CASSWGEGNYGYTF
15 TRBJ2-5 once TRBV11-1 CASSLTGQVQETQYF
15 TRBJ1-2 few TRBV9 CASSVGGGQGYGYTF
18 TRBJ2-1 NA TRBV4-1 CASSQLPSGGLSYNEQFF
16 TRBJ2-1 NA TRBV9 CASSVGSGSTYNEQFF
17 TRBJ1-5 NA TRBV19 CASSRPGTGADNQPQHF
18 TRBJ1-2 NA TRBV7-2 CASSPKPWGGQGAYGYTF
14 TRBJ2-3 once TRBV18 CASSPSQGADTQYF